These T cell receptor delta chains were read from a single sample in a study of gamma-delta chains in newborns, infants, children. TCRdb reanalysed the reads via CATT. The sample yields about 3,000 delta-chain clones, under 11% seen once. Sequenced sample: blood. Receptors originate from a child who was a newborn, infant or young child, either healthy, febrile or measles-vaccinated (not recorded which). CDR3s include the opening cysteine and the closing phenylalanine or tryptophan. Each record gives: J gene, V gene, D gene, clone size, CDR3 DNA, CDR3 protein. The D gene is left open where the match is weak. The size of a clone is reported for some rows only, either as once, few or many, or as a class for expanded clones.

J gene: TRDJ3
V gene: TRDV2
D gene: TRDD3
clone size: large
CDR3 DNA: TGTGCCTGTACTGGGGGATACTGGGACACCCGACAGATGTTTTTC
CDR3 protein: CACTGGYWDTRQMFF

J gene: TRDJ3
V gene: TRDV2
D gene: TRDD3
clone size: large
CDR3 DNA: TGTGCCTGTGACACCCTGGGGGATACCTGGGACACCCGACAGATGTTTTTC
CDR3 protein: CACDTLGDTWDTRQMFF

J gene: TRDJ1
V gene: TRDV2
D gene: NA
clone size: medium-sized
CDR3 DNA: TGTGCCTGTGACGAGGGGGCGGCCGATAAACTCATCTTT
CDR3 protein: CACDEGAADKLIF

J gene: TRDJ3
V gene: TRDV2
D gene: NA
clone size: large
CDR3 DNA: TGTGCCTGTGACACCGTGGGGAGCTCCTGGGACACCCGACAGATGTTTTTC
CDR3 protein: CACDTVGSSWDTRQMFF

J gene: TRDJ3
V gene: TRDV2
D gene: TRDD3
clone size: medium-sized
CDR3 DNA: TGTGCCTGTGACGTACTGGGGGATACTAACTGGGACACCCGACAGATGTTTTTC
CDR3 protein: CACDVLGDTNWDTRQMFF

J gene: TRDJ3
V gene: TRDV3
D gene: TRDD3
clone size: few
CDR3 DNA: TGTGCCTTGTACTGGGGGAGCTCCTGGGACACCCGACAGATGTTTTTC
CDR3 protein: CALYWGSSWDTRQMFF

J gene: TRDJ1
V gene: TRDV2
D gene: TRDD3
clone size: few
CDR3 DNA: TGTGCCTGTGACGTTCTGGGGGATGAGGGCGATAAACTCATCTTT
CDR3 protein: CACDVLGDEGDKLIF

J gene: TRDJ3
V gene: TRDV2
D gene: TRDD3
clone size: large
CDR3 DNA: TGTGCCTGTGACACCGGGGGATACGTTGCCTGGGACACCCGACAGATGTTTTTC
CDR3 protein: CACDTGGYVAWDTRQMFF

J gene: TRDJ3
V gene: TRDV2
D gene: TRDD3
clone size: medium-sized
CDR3 DNA: TGTGCCTGTGACACCAACTGGGGCACCTCCTGGGACACCCGACAGATGTTTTTC
CDR3 protein: CACDTNWGTSWDTRQMFF

J gene: TRDJ2
V gene: TRDV3
D gene: TRDD3
clone size: NA
CDR3 DNA: TGTGCCTTCCCGTACTGGGGGATACATACAGCACAACTCTTCTTT
CDR3 protein: CAFPYWGIHTAQLFF

J gene: TRDJ3
V gene: TRDV2
D gene: TRDD3
clone size: medium-sized
CDR3 DNA: TGTGCCTGTGACACCGTACGGGGGATACGCTCCTGGGACACCCGACAGATGTTTTTC
CDR3 protein: CACDTVRGIRSWDTRQMFF

J gene: TRDJ3
V gene: TRDV2
D gene: TRDD3
clone size: medium-sized
CDR3 DNA: TGTGCCTGTGACACCGGCTGGGGGATACAGCCCTGGGACACCCGACAGATGTTTTTC
CDR3 protein: CACDTGWGIQPWDTRQMFF

J gene: TRDJ3
V gene: TRDV2
D gene: TRDD3
clone size: large
CDR3 DNA: TGTGCCTGTGACTGGGGGACCTGGGACACCCGACAGATGTTTTTC
CDR3 protein: CACDWGTWDTRQMFF

J gene: TRDJ3
V gene: TRDV2
D gene: TRDD3
clone size: medium-sized
CDR3 DNA: TGTGCCTGTGACACCTGGGGGATAGACTACTCCTGGGACACCCGACAGATGTTTTTC
CDR3 protein: CACDTWGIDYSWDTRQMFF

J gene: TRDJ3
V gene: TRDV2
D gene: NA
clone size: medium-sized
CDR3 DNA: TGTGCCTGTGACATATTGGGGGCTAGCTCCTGGGACACCCGACAGATGTTTTTC
CDR3 protein: CACDILGASSWDTRQMFF

J gene: TRDJ3
V gene: TRDV2
D gene: TRDD3
clone size: few
CDR3 DNA: TGTGCCTGTGGACTGGGGGCTCCACCTAGCTCCTGGGACACCCGACAGACGTTTTTC
CDR3 protein: CACGLGAPPSSWDTRQTFF

J gene: TRDJ3
V gene: TRDV2
D gene: NA
clone size: medium-sized
CDR3 DNA: TGTGCCTGTGACACCTGGGGGGGTAGCTCCTGGGACACCCGACAGATGTTTTTC
CDR3 protein: CACDTWGGSSWDTRQMFF

J gene: TRDJ1
V gene: TRDV3
D gene: TRDD3
clone size: NA
CDR3 DNA: TGTGCCTTCGGCCTTCCTAACCTCTGGGGGATACGCGAGGCCGATAAACTCATCTTT
CDR3 protein: CAFGLPNLWGIREADKLIF

J gene: TRDJ1
V gene: TRDV2
D gene: TRDD3
clone size: medium-sized
CDR3 DNA: TGTGCCTGTGAGACGGCTGGGGGACGTGACGATAAACTCATCTTT
CDR3 protein: CACETAGGRDDKLIF

J gene: TRDJ3
V gene: TRDV2
D gene: TRDD3
clone size: medium-sized
CDR3 DNA: TGTGCCTGTGACAGTACTGGGGGATACTCCTGGGACACCCGACAGATGTTTTTC
CDR3 protein: CACDSTGGYSWDTRQMFF

J gene: TRDJ3
V gene: TRDV2
D gene: TRDD3
clone size: few
CDR3 DNA: TGTGCCTGTGGACTGGGGGCTCCACCTAGCTCCTGGGACACCCGACAGGTGTTTTTC
CDR3 protein: CACGLGAPPSSWDTRQVFF

J gene: TRDJ1
V gene: TRDV3
D gene: TRDD3
clone size: medium-sized
CDR3 DNA: TGTGCCTTTCGTTTACTGGGGGATACGAGTAAACTCATCTTT
CDR3 protein: CAFRLLGDTSKLIF

J gene: TRDJ3
V gene: TRDV2
D gene: TRDD3
clone size: few
CDR3 DNA: TGTGCCTATGACTCTCTACTGGGGGATACGTGGGACACCCGACAGATGTTTTTC
CDR3 protein: CAYDSLLGDTWDTRQMFF

J gene: TRDJ1
V gene: TRDV2
D gene: NA
clone size: large
CDR3 DNA: TGTGCCTGTGACCCCGTCGGAACCGATAAACTCATCTTT
CDR3 protein: CACDPVGTDKLIF

J gene: TRDJ3
V gene: TRDV2
D gene: TRDD3
clone size: NA
CDR3 DNA: TGTGCCTGTGACGCCGTACTGGGGGATCGTAGCTCCTGGGACACCCGGCAGATGTTTTTC
CDR3 protein: CACDAVLGDRSSWDTRQMFF

J gene: TRDJ3
V gene: TRDV2
D gene: TRDD3
clone size: few
CDR3 DNA: TGTGCCTGTGACACCCTTACTGGGGGATACGCCCGGGACACCCGACAGATGTTTTTC
CDR3 protein: CACDTLTGGYARDTRQMFF

J gene: TRDJ3
V gene: TRDV2
D gene: TRDD3
clone size: medium-sized
CDR3 DNA: TGTGCCTGTGACAATACTGGGGGGAGCTCCTGGGACACCCGACAGATGTTTTTC
CDR3 protein: CACDNTGGSSWDTRQMFF

J gene: TRDJ3
V gene: TRDV2
D gene: TRDD3
clone size: medium-sized
CDR3 DNA: TGTGCCTGTGACAAAAAAGGCCTTCCTAGGTGGGGGATACGATCCTGGGACACCCGACAGATGTTTTTC
CDR3 protein: CACDKKGLPRWGIRSWDTRQMFF

J gene: TRDJ2
V gene: TRDV2
D gene: TRDD3
clone size: large
CDR3 DNA: TGTGCCTGTGACACCGTGGGGTCTGGGGGGCCTCCGACAGCACAACTCTTCTTT
CDR3 protein: CACDTVGSGGPPTAQLFF